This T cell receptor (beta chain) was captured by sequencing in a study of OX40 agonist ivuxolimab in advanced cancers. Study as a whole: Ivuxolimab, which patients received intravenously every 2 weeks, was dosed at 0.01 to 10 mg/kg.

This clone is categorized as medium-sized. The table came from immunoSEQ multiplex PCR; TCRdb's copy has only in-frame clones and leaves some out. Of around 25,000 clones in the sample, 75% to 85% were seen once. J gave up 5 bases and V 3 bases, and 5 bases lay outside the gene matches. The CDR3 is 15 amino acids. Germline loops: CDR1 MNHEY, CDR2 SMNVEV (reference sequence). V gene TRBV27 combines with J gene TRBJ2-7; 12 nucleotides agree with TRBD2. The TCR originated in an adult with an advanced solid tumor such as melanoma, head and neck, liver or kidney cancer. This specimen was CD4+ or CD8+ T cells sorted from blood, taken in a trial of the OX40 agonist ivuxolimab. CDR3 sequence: CASSFLAGGPDEQYF. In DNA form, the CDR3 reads TGTGCCAGCAGTTTTCTAGCGGGAGGGCCCGACGAGCAGTACTTC.